This T cell receptor (beta chain) comes out of a study of human T cells and chemical hapten exposure. Study overall: In the sensitization step, 2% DPC was placed on 2 cm by 2 cm of upper inner arm skin. Patients, largely female, had alopecia areata, totalis or universalis. Study-level findings and limits: Expanded TCRs were compared with controls, and the expanded TCRs formed significantly more large CDR3 similarity clusters. Unchanged with DPC sensitization were TCRs above 1 in 1000 frequency.

This CDR3 contains 16 residues. Germline-derived CDR1 and CDR2 are SGHDT and YYEEEE. Trimming pared 3 bases from V and 4 bases from J, leaving 19 bases between. TCRdb re-called the RACE reads through MiXCR, storing one row per CDR3 protein. The data show nearly 350,000 distinct CDR3 sequences, with around 7% seen just once and around 8.2% held by the top ten. On this clonotype: The antigen remains undetermined.

Indicated time point: patch test 1, 2 weeks after DPC sensitization. Noted treatment: therapeutic diphenylcyclopropenone sensitization with weekly scalp DPC. This sequence joins TRBV5-6 and TRBJ2-5; perhaps TRBD2 as D (5 bases). This clonotype was sampled from a young woman with alopecia areata. Some clones in this sample may be carry-over from other donors' samples. Here the sequenced sample was whole blood, taken in connection with sensitization to the hapten diphenylcyclopropenone (DPC). The CDR3 nucleotides read TGTGCCAGCAGCTCGGGGAGCGAGGTTCGCATAGAGACCCAGTACTTC. Translated, it gives CASSSGSEVRIETQYF.